Below, 13 T cell receptor beta chains from the same sample are listed, as sequenced in a study of T cells after yellow fever vaccination. TCRdb recomputed calls from the 5' RACE reads with MiXCR, one row per CDR3 protein. The sample carries fewer than 350,000 distinct CDR3 sequences, around 4.4% recorded once. The sample was PBMCs, taken 15 days after the yellow fever booster vaccination. The origin of the receptors is a man between 18 and 29 years old who received the YFV17D yellow fever vaccine.

The CDR3 is CASSVTPRSGGYNEQFF. The CDR3 nucleotides are TGTGCCAGCAGCGTAACGCCCCGAAGCGGGGGATACAATGAGCAGTTCTTC. The rearrangement links TRBV9 to TRBJ2-1, with 8 bases matching TRBD2. The V gene's germline CDR1 is SGDLS and CDR2 YYNGEE. The CDR3 is made up of 17 amino acids. The ends lost 1 base at V and 4 bases at J; junction bases unmatched: 10.

This clonotype was observed a few times. The V and J genes are TRBV18 and TRBJ1-1, with unresolved D. In germline, CDR1 is KGHSH, CDR2 LQKENI. This CDR3 contains 13 residues. The ends were cut back, 3 bases at V and 6 bases at J, with 11 bases in the middle. DNA of the CDR3: TGTGCCAGCTCACCTCATTACAAGGCTGAAGCTTTCTTT. Amino acid sequence: CASSPHYKAEAFF.

The CDR3: CASRLYHEQYF. As DNA, the CDR3 is TGTGCCAGCAGACTCTACCACGAGCAGTACTTC. The chain is built from TRBV28 and TRBJ2-7; no clear D gene. CDR1 and CDR2 (germline): MDHEN, SYDVKM. The CDR3 spans 11 residues. V was cut by 6 bases and J by 5 bases, with 8 bases left in between.

CDR3 protein: CSVPGTDWVWQETQYF. DNA of the CDR3: TGCAGTGTTCCGGGGACAGACTGGGTTTGGCAAGAGACCCAGTACTTC. The J gene is TRBJ2-5, the V gene TRBV20-1; 7 positions agree with TRBD1. The germline CDR1 and CDR2 sequences are DFQATT and SNEGSKA (reference sequence). V dropped 7 bases and J dropped 2; count of bases not matched to a gene: 16. The CDR3 has 16 residues.

This clonotype was seen at least ten times. The rearrangement uses TRBV9 and TRBJ1-1; D perhaps matches TRBD1 (6 bases). The CDR3 runs 14 residues. The germline V gene has CDR1 SGDLS and CDR2 YYNGEE. Trimming took 2 bases from V and 0 from J, leaving 8 bases between them. As DNA, the CDR3 is TGTGCCAGCAGCGTCGGACAGCTGAACACTGAAGCTTTCTTT. It encodes CASSVGQLNTEAFF.

This clonotype came up a few times. The chain carries TRBV12-3 or TRBV12-4 and TRBJ2-3, with 9 positions matching TRBD2. The V gene end was trimmed by 7 bases and the J gene end by 6 bases; junction bases not matched to a gene: 5. The CDR3 totals 13 residues. CDR3 bases: TGTGCCAGCAACAGCGGGGGGCAGGATACGCAGTATTTT. Amino acids: CASNSGGQDTQYF.

The rearrangement links TRBV27 to TRBJ1-5; D gene uncertain. V was trimmed by 3 bases and J by 5 bases, leaving 11 bases between them. Germline values: CDR1 MNHEY, CDR2 SMNVEV (reference sequence). CDR3 length: 14 residues. The DNA of the CDR3 is TGTGCCAGCAGTTTGGGTTTGGACTATCAGCCCCAGCATTTT. Translation: CASSLGLDYQPQHF.

This clonotype was recorded at least ten times. The chain recombines TRBV4-1 with TRBJ2-7; 9 nucleotides agree with TRBD1. The CDR3 has 16 amino acids. V trimming: 4 bases; J trimming: 0 bases; junction bases outside the gene matches: 7. Germline lookup yields CDR1 MGHRA and CDR2 YSYEKL. CDR3 sequence: CASSPSGQGYSYEQYF. CDR3 in DNA: TGCGCCAGCAGCCCGTCCGGACAGGGGTACTCCTACGAGCAGTACTTC.

This clonotype occurred a few times. CDR3 in DNA: TGTGCCAGCTCACCGCCGACAGGCTCCTACGAGCAGTACTTC. It translates to CASSPPTGSYEQYF. The rearrangement uses TRBV18 and TRBJ2-7; possible D gene TRBD1, 6 bases. Germline V gene lookup returns CDR1 KGHSH and CDR2 LQKENI. The CDR3 sequence is 14 residues long. The germline V and J ends were trimmed by 3 bases and 0 bases, with 9 bases remaining between them.

A few counts support this clonotype. The chain uses TRBV9 and TRBJ2-1; TRBD2 agrees at 11 bases. The CDR3 has 17 amino acids. V was clipped by 4 bases and J by 0 bases; unmatched bases: 6. Germline V lookup: CDR1 SGDLS, CDR2 YYNGEE. DNA of the CDR3: TGTGCCAGCAGCCCGATAGCGGGGGGGCCCTCCTACAATGAGCAGTTCTTC. Its translation: CASSPIAGGPSYNEQFF. The variable domain in full, with the rest retrieved from reference TRBV9 and TRBJ2-1, is DSGVTQTPKHLITATGQRVTLRCSPRSGDLSVYWYQQSLDQGLQFLIQYYNGEERAKGNILERFSAQQFPDLHSELNLSSLELGDSALYFCASSPIAGGPSYNEQFFGPGTRLTVL.

This clonotype has at least ten counts. J is TRBJ2-1 and V is TRBV7-2; no reliable D call. Deletions cut 5 bases from V and 0 bases from J, with 20 bases between. CDR3 length: 18 amino acids. CDR1 and CDR2 (germline): SGHTA, FQGNSA. The CDR3 DNA sequence: TGTGCCAGCAGCCATTCGGGCAATTGGTGGAGCTCCTACAATGAGCAGTTCTTC. Encoded protein: CASSHSGNWWSSYNEQFF.

This clonotype has ten or more counts. The V and J genes are TRBV6-5 and TRBJ1-1, with a tentative D call TRBD1 (5 bases). The CDR3 sequence is 13 residues long. The germline gives CDR1 MNHEY, CDR2 SVGAGI. Trimming left V 2 bases short and J 8 bases short, with 12 bases between. Here the CDR3 reads CASSYRGEVEAFF. The DNA of the CDR3 is TGTGCCAGCAGTTACAGGGGCGAAGTAGAAGCTTTCTTT.

At least ten counts were recorded for this clonotype. CDR3 residues: CASSYWRQPTTHSNQPQHF. The DNA of the CDR3 is TGTGCCAGCAGTTACTGGCGACAGCCGACGACTCATAGCAATCAGCCCCAGCATTTT. This chain connects TRBV6-6 to TRBJ1-5; maybe TRBD1 (5 bases). With 1 base removed from V and 0 bases from J, the gap between germline ends came to 19 bases. CDR1 and CDR2 (germline): MNHNY, SVGAGI (reference sequence). CDR3 length: 19 residues.